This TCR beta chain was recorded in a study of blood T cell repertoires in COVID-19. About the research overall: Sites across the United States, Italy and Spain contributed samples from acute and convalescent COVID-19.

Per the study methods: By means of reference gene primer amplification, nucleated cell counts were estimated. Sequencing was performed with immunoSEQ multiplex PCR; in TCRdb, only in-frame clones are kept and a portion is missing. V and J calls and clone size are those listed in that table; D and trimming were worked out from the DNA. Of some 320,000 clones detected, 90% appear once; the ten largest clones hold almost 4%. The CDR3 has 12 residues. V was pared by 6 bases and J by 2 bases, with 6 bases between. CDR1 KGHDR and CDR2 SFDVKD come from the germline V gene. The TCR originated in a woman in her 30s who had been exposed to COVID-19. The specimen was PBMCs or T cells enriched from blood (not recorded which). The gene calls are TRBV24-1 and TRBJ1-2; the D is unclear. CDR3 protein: CATSQANYGYTF. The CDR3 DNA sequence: TGTGCCACCAGTCAGGCGAACTATGGCTACACCTTC.